This T cell receptor beta chain was recovered during a study of blood T cell repertoires in COVID-19. Turning to the study itself: Both acute and convalescent COVID-19 samples were obtained from the United States, Italy and Spain.

Germline V CDR1 and CDR2: SGHTA, FQGNSA. This CDR3 spans 19 amino acids. Trimming removed 1 base from V and 6 bases from J; junction bases left unmatched: 11. The data were produced by immunoSEQ multiplex PCR, yet TCRdb's version contains in-frame clones alone and is incomplete. This sample has about 69,000 clones; over 75% occur once, and the top ten carry just under 3%. V and J are TRBV7-2 and TRBJ2-4, with TRBD2 matching over 14 bases. The TCR originated in an elderly man with acute or convalescent COVID-19. Sequencing was carried out using peripheral blood. The CDR3 reads CASSLDNPGLAGDGNIQYF. CDR3 DNA sequence: TGTGCCAGCAGCTTAGACAACCCGGGACTAGCGGGAGACGGAAACATTCAGTACTTC.